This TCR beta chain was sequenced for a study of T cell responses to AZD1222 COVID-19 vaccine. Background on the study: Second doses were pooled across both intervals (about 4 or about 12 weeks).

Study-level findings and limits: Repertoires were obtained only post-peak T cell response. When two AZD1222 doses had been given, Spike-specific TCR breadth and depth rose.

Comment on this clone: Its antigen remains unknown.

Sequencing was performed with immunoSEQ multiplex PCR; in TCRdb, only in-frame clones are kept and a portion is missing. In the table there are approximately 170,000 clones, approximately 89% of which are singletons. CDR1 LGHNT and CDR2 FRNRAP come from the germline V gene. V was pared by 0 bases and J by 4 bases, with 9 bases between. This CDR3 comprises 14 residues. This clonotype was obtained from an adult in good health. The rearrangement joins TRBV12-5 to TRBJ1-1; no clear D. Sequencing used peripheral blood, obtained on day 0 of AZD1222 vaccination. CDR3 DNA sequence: TGTGCTAGTGGTTTGGTACGCCTTCCCACTGAAGCTTTCTTT. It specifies CASGLVRLPTEAFF.